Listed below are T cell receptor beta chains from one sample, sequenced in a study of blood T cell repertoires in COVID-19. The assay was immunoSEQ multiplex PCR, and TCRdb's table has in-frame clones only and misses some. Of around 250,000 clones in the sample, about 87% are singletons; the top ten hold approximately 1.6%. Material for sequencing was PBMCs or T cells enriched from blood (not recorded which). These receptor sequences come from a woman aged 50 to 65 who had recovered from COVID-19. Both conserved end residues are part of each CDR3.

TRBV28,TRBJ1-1,CASSFRDRVTEAFF
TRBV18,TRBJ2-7,CASSPSVHYEQYF
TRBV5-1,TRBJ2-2,CASSLATVTGELFF
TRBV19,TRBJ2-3,CASSILAGVQADTQYF
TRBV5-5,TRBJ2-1,CASSLVLDSEQFF
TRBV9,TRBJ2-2,CASSQGASFIIGELFF
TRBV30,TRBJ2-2,CAWSLSRDTGELFF
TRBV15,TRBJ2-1,CATSTPPGLNEQFF
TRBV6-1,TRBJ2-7,CASGLAGSDEQYF
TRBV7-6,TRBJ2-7,CASSWRQGAPYEQYF
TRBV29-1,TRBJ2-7,CSVGLAGEGYEQYF